Shown below are 7 T cell receptor beta chains from a single sample sequenced in a study of blood T cell repertoires in COVID-19. The data were produced by immunoSEQ multiplex PCR, yet TCRdb's version contains in-frame clones alone and is incomplete. The table includes fewer than 450,000 clones, about 90% detected once. The specimen sequenced was PBMCs or T cells enriched from blood (not recorded which). Receptor source: a man younger than 35 who had recovered from COVID-19.

V is TRBV30 and J is TRBJ1-5, with D perhaps matching TRBD1 (5 bases). Looked up from germline, CDR1 is GTSNPN and CDR2 is SVGIG (reference sequence). CDR3 length: 14 amino acids. The germline V and J ends were trimmed by 2 bases and 6 bases, with 14 bases remaining between them. The CDR3 DNA reads as TGTGCCTGGAGTTTAGGGCAGGGCGCTCAGCCCCAGCATTTT. Translation: CAWSLGQGAQPQHF.

J is TRBJ1-5 and V is TRBV28; D gene ambiguous. V lost 6 bases to trimming and J lost 6 bases, with 9 bases between them. The V gene's germline CDR1 is MDHEN and CDR2 SYDVKM. The CDR3 is 12 residues long. CDR3 DNA: TGTGCCAGCAGCCTTGGGAGTCAGCCCCAGCATTTT. Protein product: CASSLGSQPQHF.

V is TRBV5-1 and J is TRBJ2-7, with D tentatively TRBD2 (6 bases). The CDR3 has 15 residues. V lost 0 bases and J lost 2, with 12 bases in between. Per the germline V gene, CDR1 is SGHRS and CDR2 is YFSETQ. The CDR3: CASSLGAGSTYEQYF. In DNA form, the CDR3 reads TGCGCCAGCAGCTTGGGGGCGGGATCCACCTACGAGCAGTACTTC.

This clone appeared many times. The rearrangement links TRBV2 to TRBJ1-6; D may be TRBD1 (5 bases). This CDR3 comprises 15 residues. CDR1 and CDR2 from the germline V gene are SNHLY and FYNNEI. Trimming took 4 bases from V and 7 from J, leaving 14 bases between them. CDR3 region: CASSVPDSHNSPLHF. CDR3 DNA: TGTGCCAGCAGTGTCCCCGACAGCCACAATTCACCCCTCCACTTT.

The chain carries TRBV6-1 and TRBJ1-5, with D unclear. CDR3 length equals 16 residues. Trimming pared 3 bases from V and 0 bases from J, leaving 12 bases between. The germline CDR1 and CDR2 sequences are MNHNS and SASEGT. The CDR3 bases are TGTGCCAGCAGTGAGTTGAGGGTACCTAGCAATCAGCCCCAGCATTTT. Translation gives CASSELRVPSNQPQHF.

The chain employs TRBV4-2 and TRBJ1-3; D gene uncertain. Germline V gene sequence: CDR1 LGHNA, CDR2 YNFKEQ. The CDR3 is 18 amino acids. The V and J ends lost 4 bases and 1 base respectively, with 20 bases between them. The CDR3 protein is CASSREFTTQSSGNTIYF. As DNA, the CDR3 is TGTGCCAGCAGCCGCGAGTTTACCACACAGAGTTCTGGAAACACCATATATTTT.

This rearrangement joins TRBV11-3 to TRBJ2-1; 12 bases align to TRBD2. CDR3 length equals 17 residues. The germline V gene encodes CDR1 SGHNT and CDR2 YENEEA. The V segment lost 3 bases and the J segment 0 bases; nucleotides outside the gene matches: 3. The CDR3 sequence: CASSFASGRASYNEQFF. The CDR3 DNA reads TGTGCCAGCAGCTTTGCTAGCGGGAGGGCCTCCTACAATGAGCAGTTCTTC.